These T cell receptor beta chains were read from a single sample in a study of regulatory T cells in long-lasting Graves disease. MiXCR was run by TCRdb on the multiplex PCR reads, yielding one entry per CDR3 protein. The sample lists roughly 420,000 distinct CDR3 sequences, around 16% occurring once. The sequencing here drew on peripheral blood mononuclear cells (PBMCs), taken at new diagnosis, from a patient treated with antithyroid drugs. These receptors all stem from a female donor with Graves disease. CDR3s leave out the opening cysteine and the closing phenylalanine or tryptophan.

V gene: TRBV13
J gene: TRBJ1-5
CDR3 protein: ASSLGRDRGYSNQPQH

V gene: TRBV12-3/TRBV12-4
J gene: TRBJ1-1
CDR3 protein: ASSLPDQNTEAF

V gene: TRBV19
J gene: TRBJ2-3
CDR3 protein: ASMETSGRTDTQY

V gene: TRBV9
J gene: TRBJ2-2
CDR3 protein: ASSPLGGANTGELF

V gene: TRBV7-3
J gene: TRBJ2-3
CDR3 protein: ASRQGGAGSTDTQY

V gene: TRBV5-1
J gene: TRBJ2-3
CDR3 protein: ASSPQHGGTDTQY

V gene: TRBV2
J gene: TRBJ2-4
CDR3 protein: ASSGHIQY

V gene: TRBV19
J gene: TRBJ2-7
CDR3 protein: ASSPRSGRFYEQY

V gene: TRBV6-2/TRBV6-3
J gene: TRBJ2-4
CDR3 protein: ASSQGGKNIQY

V gene: TRBV5-1
J gene: TRBJ2-2
CDR3 protein: ASWDRLGELF

V gene: TRBV12-5
J gene: TRBJ2-5
CDR3 protein: ASGFVAGRSQETQY

V gene: TRBV7-9
J gene: TRBJ2-5
CDR3 protein: ASSLGGATLQETQY

V gene: TRBV19
J gene: TRBJ2-1
CDR3 protein: ASSIDARAREGYNEQF

V gene: TRBV4-3
J gene: TRBJ2-4
CDR3 protein: ASSQGLAGVSIQY

V gene: TRBV6-1
J gene: TRBJ1-3
CDR3 protein: ASSQTGSGNTIY

V gene: TRBV5-5
J gene: TRBJ2-5
CDR3 protein: ASSLVGALETQY

V gene: TRBV12-3/TRBV12-4
J gene: TRBJ2-3
CDR3 protein: ASSLKSSTDTQY

V gene: TRBV7-2
J gene: TRBJ2-3
CDR3 protein: ASSSRLAGGGFTDTQY

V gene: TRBV4-1
J gene: TRBJ2-1
CDR3 protein: ASSLTGQGAYNEQF

V gene: TRBV20-1
J gene: TRBJ1-1
CDR3 protein: SAPGGHMNTEAF

V gene: TRBV20-1
J gene: TRBJ2-1
CDR3 protein: SLARGGAPTPYNEQF

V gene: TRBV10-3
J gene: TRBJ2-7
CDR3 protein: AINPGTGDYEQY